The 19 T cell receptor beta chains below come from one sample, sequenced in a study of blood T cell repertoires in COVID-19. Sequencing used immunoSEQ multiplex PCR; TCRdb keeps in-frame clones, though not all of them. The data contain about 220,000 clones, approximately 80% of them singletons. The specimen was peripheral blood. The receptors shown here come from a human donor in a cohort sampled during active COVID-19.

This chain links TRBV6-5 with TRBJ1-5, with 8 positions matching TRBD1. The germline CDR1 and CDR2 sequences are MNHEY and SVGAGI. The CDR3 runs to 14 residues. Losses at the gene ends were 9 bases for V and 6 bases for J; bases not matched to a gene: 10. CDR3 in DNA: TGTGCCAGTAGGGGGGCAGGGGGCGGTCAGCCCCAGCATTTT. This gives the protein CASRGAGGGQPQHF.

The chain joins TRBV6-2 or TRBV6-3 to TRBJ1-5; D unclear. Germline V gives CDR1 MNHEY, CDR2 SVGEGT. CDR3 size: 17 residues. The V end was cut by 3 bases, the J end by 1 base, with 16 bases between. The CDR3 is CASSYRSGTDSNQPQHF. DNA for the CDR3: TGTGCCAGCAGTTATCGGAGCGGCACGGACAGCAATCAGCCCCAGCATTTT.

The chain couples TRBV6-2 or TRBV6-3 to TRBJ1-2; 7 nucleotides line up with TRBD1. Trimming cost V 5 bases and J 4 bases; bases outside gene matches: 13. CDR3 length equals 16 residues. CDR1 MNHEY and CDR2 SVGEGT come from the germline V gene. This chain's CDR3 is CASSSILPGQLYGYTF. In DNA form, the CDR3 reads TGTGCCAGCAGTAGCATCTTACCGGGACAGCTCTATGGCTACACCTTC.

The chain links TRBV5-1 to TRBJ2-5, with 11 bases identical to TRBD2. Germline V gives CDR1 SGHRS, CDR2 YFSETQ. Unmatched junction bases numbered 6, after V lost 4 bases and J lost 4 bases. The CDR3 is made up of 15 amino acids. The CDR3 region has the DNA TGCGCCAGCAGCACTAGCGGGGGAGGCGGAGAGACCCAGTACTTC. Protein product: CASSTSGGGGETQYF. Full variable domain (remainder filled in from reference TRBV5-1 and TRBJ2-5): KAGVTQTPRYLIKTRGQQVTLSCSPISGHRSVSWYQQTPGQGLQFLFEYFSETQRNKGNFPGRFSGRQFSNSRSEMNVSTLELGDSALYLCASSTSGGGGETQYFGPGTRLLVL.

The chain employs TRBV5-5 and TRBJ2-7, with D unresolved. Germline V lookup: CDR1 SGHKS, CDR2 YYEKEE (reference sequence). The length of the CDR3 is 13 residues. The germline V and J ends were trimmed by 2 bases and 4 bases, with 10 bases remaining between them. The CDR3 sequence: CASSFLPRYEQYF. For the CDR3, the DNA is TGTGCCAGCAGCTTTCTCCCGAGATACGAGCAGTACTTC.

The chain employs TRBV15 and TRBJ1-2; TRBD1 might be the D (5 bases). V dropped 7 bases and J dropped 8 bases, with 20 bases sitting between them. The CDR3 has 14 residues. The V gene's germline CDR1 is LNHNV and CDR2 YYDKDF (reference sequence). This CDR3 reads CATTHPGGLGGYTF. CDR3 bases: TGTGCCACCACCCATCCGGGGGGACTAGGGGGCTACACCTTC.

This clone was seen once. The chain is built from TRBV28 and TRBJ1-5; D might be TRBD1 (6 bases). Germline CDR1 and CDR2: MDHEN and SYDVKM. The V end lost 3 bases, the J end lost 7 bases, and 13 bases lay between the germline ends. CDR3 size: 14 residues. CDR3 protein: CASSLFRGVQPQHF. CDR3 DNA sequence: TGTGCCAGCAGTTTGTTCAGGGGAGTGCAGCCCCAGCATTTT.

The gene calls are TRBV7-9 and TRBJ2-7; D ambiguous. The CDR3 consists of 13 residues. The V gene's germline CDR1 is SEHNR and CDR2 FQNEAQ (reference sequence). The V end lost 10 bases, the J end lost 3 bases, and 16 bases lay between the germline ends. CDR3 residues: CANSDAVGYEQYF. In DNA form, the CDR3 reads TGTGCCAACTCAGACGCGGTCGGCTACGAGCAGTACTTC.

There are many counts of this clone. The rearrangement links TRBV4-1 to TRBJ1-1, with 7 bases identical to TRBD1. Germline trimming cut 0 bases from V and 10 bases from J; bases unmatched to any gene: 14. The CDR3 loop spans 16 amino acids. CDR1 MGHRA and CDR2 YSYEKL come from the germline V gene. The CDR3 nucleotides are TGCGCCAGCAGCCAAGACAGGGACAGTAGGTCACCGTCAGCTTTCTTT. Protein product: CASSQDRDSRSPSAFF.

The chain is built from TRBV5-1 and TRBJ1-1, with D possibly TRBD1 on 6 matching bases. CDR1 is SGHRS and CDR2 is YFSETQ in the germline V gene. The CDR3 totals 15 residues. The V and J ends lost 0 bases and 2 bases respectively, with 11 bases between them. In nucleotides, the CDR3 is TGCGCCAGCAGCTTGGCCTTAGGGGGAAACACTGAAGCTTTCTTT. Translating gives CASSLALGGNTEAFF.

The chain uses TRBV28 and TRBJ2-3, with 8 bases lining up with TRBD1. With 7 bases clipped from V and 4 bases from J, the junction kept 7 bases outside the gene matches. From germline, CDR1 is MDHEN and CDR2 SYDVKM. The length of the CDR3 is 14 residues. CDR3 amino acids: CASTRGTGADTQYF. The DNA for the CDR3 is TGTGCCAGCACTCGGGGGACAGGAGCAGATACGCAGTATTTT.

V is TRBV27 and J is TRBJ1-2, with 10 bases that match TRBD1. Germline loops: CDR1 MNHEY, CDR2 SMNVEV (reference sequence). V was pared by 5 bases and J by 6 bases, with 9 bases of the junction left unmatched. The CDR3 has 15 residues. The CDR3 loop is CASSRWTGGNDGYTF. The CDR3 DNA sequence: TGTGCCAGCAGTCGTTGGACAGGGGGAAACGATGGCTACACCTTC.

CDR3 DNA: TGTGCCAGCAGCGTTGATACGGTAGCTTTCTTT. It translates to CASSVDTVAFF. The chain employs TRBV9 and TRBJ1-1; no clear D gene. Germline V gene data show CDR1 as SGDLS and CDR2 as YYNGEE. Trimming cost V 2 bases and J 10 bases, with 9 bases left between them. The CDR3 loop spans 11 amino acids.

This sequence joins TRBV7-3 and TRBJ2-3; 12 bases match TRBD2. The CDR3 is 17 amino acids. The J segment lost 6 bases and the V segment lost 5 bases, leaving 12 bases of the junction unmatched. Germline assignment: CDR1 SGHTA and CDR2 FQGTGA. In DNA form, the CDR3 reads TGTGCCAGCAGCCTGACTAGCGGGGGCGCCGATTCGGATACGCAGTATTTT. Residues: CASSLTSGGADSDTQYF.

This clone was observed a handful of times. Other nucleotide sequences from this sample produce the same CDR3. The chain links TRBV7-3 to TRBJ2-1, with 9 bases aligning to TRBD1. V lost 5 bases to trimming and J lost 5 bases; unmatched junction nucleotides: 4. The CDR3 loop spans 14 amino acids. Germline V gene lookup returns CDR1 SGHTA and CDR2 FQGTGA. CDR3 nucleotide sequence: TGTGCCAGCAGCCCAGGGACAGGGAACAATGAGCAGTTCTTC. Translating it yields CASSPGTGNNEQFF.

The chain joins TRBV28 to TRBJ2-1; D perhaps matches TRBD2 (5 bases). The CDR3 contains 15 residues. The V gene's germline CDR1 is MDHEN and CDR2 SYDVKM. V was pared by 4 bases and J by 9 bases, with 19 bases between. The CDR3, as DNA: TGTGCCAGCAGTTATCCGGGAACTAGTAAGGGTGAGCAGTTCTTC. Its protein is CASSYPGTSKGEQFF.

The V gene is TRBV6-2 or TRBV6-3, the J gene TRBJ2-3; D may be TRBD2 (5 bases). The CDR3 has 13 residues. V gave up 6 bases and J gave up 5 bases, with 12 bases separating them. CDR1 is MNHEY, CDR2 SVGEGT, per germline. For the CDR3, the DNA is TGTGCCAGCAGCGACTATCCGGAAGATACGCAGTATTTT. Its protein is CASSDYPEDTQYF.

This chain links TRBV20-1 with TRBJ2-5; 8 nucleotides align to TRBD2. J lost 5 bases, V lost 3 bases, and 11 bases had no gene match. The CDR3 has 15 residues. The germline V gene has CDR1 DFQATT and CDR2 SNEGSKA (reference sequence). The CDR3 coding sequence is TGCAGTGCTAGTTCGGTAGCGGGATTCGGGGAGACCCAGTACTTC. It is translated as CSASSVAGFGETQYF.

The DNA of the CDR3 is TGCGCCAGCAGCTTGCCCGGGACAGGGAACACTGAAGCTTTCTTT. This sequence encodes CASSLPGTGNTEAFF. The chain couples TRBV5-1 to TRBJ1-1; the match to TRBD1 covers 8 bases. Losses at the gene ends were 1 base for V and 1 base for J; bases not matched to a gene: 3. CDR1 and CDR2 (germline): SGHRS, YFSETQ. The CDR3 totals 15 residues. Looking up the rest from reference TRBV5-1 and TRBJ1-1 gives the full variable domain: KAGVTQTPRYLIKTRGQQVTLSCSPISGHRSVSWYQQTPGQGLQFLFEYFSETQRNKGNFPGRFSGRQFSNSRSEMNVSTLELGDSALYLCASSLPGTGNTEAFFGQGTRLTVV.